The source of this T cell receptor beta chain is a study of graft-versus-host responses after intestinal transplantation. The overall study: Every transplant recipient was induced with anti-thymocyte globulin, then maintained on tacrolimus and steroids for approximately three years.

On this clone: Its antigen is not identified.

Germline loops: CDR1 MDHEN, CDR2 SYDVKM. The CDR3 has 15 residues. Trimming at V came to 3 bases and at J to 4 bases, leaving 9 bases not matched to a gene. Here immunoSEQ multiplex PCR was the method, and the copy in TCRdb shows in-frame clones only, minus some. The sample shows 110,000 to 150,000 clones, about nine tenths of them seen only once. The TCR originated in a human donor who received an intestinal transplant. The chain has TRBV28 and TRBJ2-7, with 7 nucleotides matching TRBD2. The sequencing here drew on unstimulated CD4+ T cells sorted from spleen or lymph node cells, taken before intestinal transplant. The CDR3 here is CASSLEGLEDYEQYF. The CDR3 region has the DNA TGTGCCAGCAGTTTGGAAGGACTAGAAGATTACGAGCAGTACTTC.